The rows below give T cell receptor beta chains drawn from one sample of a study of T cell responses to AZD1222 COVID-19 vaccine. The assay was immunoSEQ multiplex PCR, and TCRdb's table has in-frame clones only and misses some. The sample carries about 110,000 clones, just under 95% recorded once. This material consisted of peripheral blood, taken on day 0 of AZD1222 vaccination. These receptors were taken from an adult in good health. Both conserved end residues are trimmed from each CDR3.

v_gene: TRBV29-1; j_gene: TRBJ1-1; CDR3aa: SVEDSRGGAEAF
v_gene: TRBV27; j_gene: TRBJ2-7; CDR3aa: ASSFTGTLSYEQY
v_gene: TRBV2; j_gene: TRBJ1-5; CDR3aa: ASSANRKSNQPQH
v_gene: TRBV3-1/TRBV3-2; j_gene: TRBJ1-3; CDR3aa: ASSPGTVSGNTIY
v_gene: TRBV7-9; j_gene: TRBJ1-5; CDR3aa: ASSLDSLGGQPQH
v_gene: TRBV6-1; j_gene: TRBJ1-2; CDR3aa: ASSDQGTLIYGYT
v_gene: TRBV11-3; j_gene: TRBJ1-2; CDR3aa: ASSAQGAGYT
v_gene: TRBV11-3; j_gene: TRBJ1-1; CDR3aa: ASSGQTNTEAF
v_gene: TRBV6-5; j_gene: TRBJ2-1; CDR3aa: AITPSGRARNEQF
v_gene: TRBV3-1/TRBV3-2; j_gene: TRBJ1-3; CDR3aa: ASSPSGGLSGNTIY
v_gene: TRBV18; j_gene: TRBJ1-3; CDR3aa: ASSPDRAGNTIY
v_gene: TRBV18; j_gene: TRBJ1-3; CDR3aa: ASSPRAPVSSGNTIY
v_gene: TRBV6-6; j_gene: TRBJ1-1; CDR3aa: ASSDQGQPTEAF
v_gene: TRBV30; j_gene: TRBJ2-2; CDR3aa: AWKGGTGELF
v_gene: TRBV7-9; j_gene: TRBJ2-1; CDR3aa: ASSLGAGRAYNEQF
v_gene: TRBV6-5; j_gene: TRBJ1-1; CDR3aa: ASTAGGPTEAF
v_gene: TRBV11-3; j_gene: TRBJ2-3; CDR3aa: ASSLAAVSTDTQY
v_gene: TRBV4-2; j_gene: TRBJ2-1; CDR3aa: ASSPLGRGDHNEQF